Below, 2 T cell receptor beta chains from the same sample are listed, as sequenced in a study of T cell responses to AZD1222 COVID-19 vaccine. Assay used: immunoSEQ multiplex PCR; TCRdb lists only in-frame clones, some missing. Of roughly 140,000 clones listed, around nine tenths were seen once; the top ten hold roughly 1.6%. The source was peripheral blood, collected 28 days after the second AZD1222 dose. These receptors were taken from an adult who received the AZD1222 COVID-19 vaccine.

The chain couples TRBV28 to TRBJ2-2, with TRBD2 matching over 9 bases. CDR1 and CDR2 (germline): MDHEN, SYDVKM. The J segment lost 0 bases and the V segment lost 6 bases, leaving 5 bases of the junction unmatched. CDR3 size: 16 residues. The CDR3 sequence: CASSKRTSANTGELFF. CDR3 bases: TGTGCCAGCAGCAAACGGACTAGCGCGAACACCGGGGAGCTGTTTTTT.

This chain joins TRBV5-1 and TRBJ1-6; D gene uncertain. V lost 4 bases, J lost 7 bases, and 9 bases lay in between. Germline CDR1 SGHRS, CDR2 YFSETQ. The CDR3 totals 13 residues. CDR3 region: CASSPNENSPLHF. The CDR3 DNA sequence: TGCGCCAGCAGCCCGAATGAGAATTCACCCCTCCACTTT.